This T cell receptor (beta chain) was obtained from a study of blood T cell repertoires in COVID-19. The wider study: Specimens from acute and convalescent COVID-19 originated in the United States, Italy and Spain. T cells, B-cell-depleted T cells, or PBMCs supplied cDNA or gDNA.

Original processing methods: The authors estimated nucleated cell counts from reference gene primer amplification. TCRdb's copy holds only in-frame clones and misses some; the assay was immunoSEQ multiplex PCR. V and J calls and clone size are given by that table; D and trimming were obtained from the DNA. This table holds about 26,000 clones, about 90% found once. Germline-derived CDR1 and CDR2 are SNHLY and FYNNEI. V gave up 5 bases and J gave up 5 bases, with 15 bases separating them. This CDR3 spans 15 amino acids. This clonotype was obtained from a human donor in a cohort sampled during active COVID-19. The sequencing input was peripheral blood. The chain uses TRBV2 and TRBJ2-2; D is unresolved. CDR3 loop: CASSTLKTTTGELFF. For the CDR3, the DNA is TGTGCCAGCAGTACGCTCAAAACGACTACCGGGGAGCTGTTTTTT.